This T cell receptor beta chain was obtained from a study of T cell changes during pregnancy in multiple sclerosis. Method: immunoSEQ multiplex PCR; TCRdb's copy keeps in-frame clones and lacks some. The sample holds some 110,000 clones, under 95% seen once. Trimming removed 6 bases from V and 10 bases from J, with 19 bases in between. Germline values: CDR1 MNHEY, CDR2 SVGAGI. The CDR3 runs 14 residues. This receptor was obtained from a female donor with multiple sclerosis, enrolled in a pregnancy study. Sample: peripheral blood, taken after pregnancy. The gene calls are TRBV6-5 and TRBJ2-4; perhaps TRBD1 as D (6 bases). The CDR3 DNA reads as TGTGCCAGCAGACCCCATAGAGGGGGTTGGATTCAGTACTTC. As protein: CASRPHRGGWIQYF.